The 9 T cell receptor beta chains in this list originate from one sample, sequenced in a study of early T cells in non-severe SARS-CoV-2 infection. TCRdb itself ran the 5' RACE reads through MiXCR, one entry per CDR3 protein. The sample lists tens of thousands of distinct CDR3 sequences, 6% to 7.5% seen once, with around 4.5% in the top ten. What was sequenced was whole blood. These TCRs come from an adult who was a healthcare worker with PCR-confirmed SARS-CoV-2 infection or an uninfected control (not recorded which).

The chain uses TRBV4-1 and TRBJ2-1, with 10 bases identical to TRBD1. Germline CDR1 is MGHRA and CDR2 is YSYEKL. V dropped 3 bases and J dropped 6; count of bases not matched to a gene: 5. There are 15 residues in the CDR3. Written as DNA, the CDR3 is TGCGCCAGCAGCCAGTGGACAGGGGGTTCCAATGAGCAGTTCTTC. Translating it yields CASSQWTGGSNEQFF.

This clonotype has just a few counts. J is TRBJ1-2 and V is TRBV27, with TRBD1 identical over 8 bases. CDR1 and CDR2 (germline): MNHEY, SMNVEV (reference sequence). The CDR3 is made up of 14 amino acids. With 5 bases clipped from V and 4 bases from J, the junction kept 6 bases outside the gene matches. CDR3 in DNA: TGTGCCAGCAGTCCGACAGGGGCCATCTATGGCTACACCTTC. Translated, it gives CASSPTGAIYGYTF.

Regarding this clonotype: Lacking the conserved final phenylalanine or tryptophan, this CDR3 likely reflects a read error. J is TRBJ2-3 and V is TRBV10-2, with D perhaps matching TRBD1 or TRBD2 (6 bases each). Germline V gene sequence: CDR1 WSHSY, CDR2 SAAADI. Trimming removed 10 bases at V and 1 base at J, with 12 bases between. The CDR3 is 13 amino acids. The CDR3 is CATGRGRTDTQYL. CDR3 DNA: TGCGCCACCGGACGGGGGCGCACAGATACGCAGTATCTT.

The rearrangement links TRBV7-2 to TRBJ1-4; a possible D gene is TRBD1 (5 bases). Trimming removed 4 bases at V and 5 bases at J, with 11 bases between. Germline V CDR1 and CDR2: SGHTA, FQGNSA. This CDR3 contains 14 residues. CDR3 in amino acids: CASSSRDWNEKLFF. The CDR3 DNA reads TGTGCCAGCAGCTCCCGGGACTGGAATGAAAAACTGTTTTTT.

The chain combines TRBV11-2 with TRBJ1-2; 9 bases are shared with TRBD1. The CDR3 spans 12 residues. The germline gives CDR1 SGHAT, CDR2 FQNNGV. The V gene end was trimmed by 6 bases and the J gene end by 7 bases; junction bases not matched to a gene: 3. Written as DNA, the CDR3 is TGTGCCAGCAGGGGACAGGGAGGTGGCTACACCTTC. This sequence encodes CASRGQGGGYTF.

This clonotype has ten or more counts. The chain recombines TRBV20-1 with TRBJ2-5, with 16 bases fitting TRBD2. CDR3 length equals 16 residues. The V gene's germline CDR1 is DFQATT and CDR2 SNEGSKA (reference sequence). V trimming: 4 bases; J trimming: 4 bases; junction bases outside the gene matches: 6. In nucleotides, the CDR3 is TGCAGTGCTACCGGGACTAGCGGGGGGGCTAGAGAGACCCAGTACTTC. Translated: CSATGTSGGARETQYF.

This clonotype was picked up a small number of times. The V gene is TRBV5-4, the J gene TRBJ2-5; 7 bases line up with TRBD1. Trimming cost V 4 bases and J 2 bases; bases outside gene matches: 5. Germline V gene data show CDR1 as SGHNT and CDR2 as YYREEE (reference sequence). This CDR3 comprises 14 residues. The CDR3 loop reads CASSSRQGQETQYF. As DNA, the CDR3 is TGTGCCAGCAGCAGTAGACAGGGACAAGAGACCCAGTACTTC.

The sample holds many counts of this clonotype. This chain's CDR3 is CASRDRGVGDNEQFF. The CDR3 region has the DNA TGTGCCAGCAGAGACAGGGGAGTAGGGGACAATGAGCAGTTCTTC. The chain links TRBV11-2 to TRBJ2-1; TRBD1 matches 8 bases. Germline CDR1 is SGHAT and CDR2 is FQNNGV. CDR3 length: 15 residues. The J segment lost 5 bases and the V segment lost 6 bases, leaving 9 bases of the junction unmatched. Full variable domain (outside the CDR3, taken from reference TRBV11-2 and TRBJ2-1): EAGVAQSPRYKIIEKRQSVAFWCNPISGHATLYWYQQILGQGPKLLIQFQNNGVVDDSQLPKDRFSAERLKGVDSTLKIQPAKLEDSAVYLCASRDRGVGDNEQFFGPGTRLTVL.

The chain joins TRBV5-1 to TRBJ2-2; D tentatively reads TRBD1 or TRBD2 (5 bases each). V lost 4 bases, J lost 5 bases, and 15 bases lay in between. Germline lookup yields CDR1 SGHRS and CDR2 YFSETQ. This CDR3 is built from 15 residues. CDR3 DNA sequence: TGCGCCAGCAGCGGGGACGGCCGAGGGACCGGGGAGCTGTTTTTT. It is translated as CASSGDGRGTGELFF.